A selection of T cell receptor beta chains follows, all from one sample in a study of T cell repertoires in cytomegalovirus infection. TCRdb reanalysed the reads using MiXCR and keeps one entry per CDR3 protein. This table has approximately 150,000 distinct CDR3 sequences, roughly a sixth appearing once. Sequencing was carried out using CD8+ T cells from PBMCs. These receptors all stem from a human donor in good health (CMV status not recorded). Some clones in this sample may be carry-over from other donors' samples. The CDR3 runs from the conserved cysteine through the conserved F or W. D genes are given only for firm matches. Clone size is not always given. Where it is, it says once, few, many or a class for expanded clones.

clone size | J gene | D gene | V gene | CDR3 protein | CDR3 DNA
- | TRBJ2-5 | TRBD2 | TRBV3-1 | CASSQDNSGAWQETQYF | TGTGCCAGCAGCCAAGATAATAGCGGGGCCTGGCAAGAGACCCAGTACTTC
few | TRBJ1-3 | - | TRBV7-6 | CASGGSGNTIYF | TGTGCCAGCGGGGGGTCTGGAAACACCATATATTTT
few | TRBJ2-3 | - | TRBV6-5 | CASSYLQGRTDTQYF | TGTGCCAGCAGTTACTTACAGGGTCGCACAGATACGCAGTATTTT
few | TRBJ2-1 | - | TRBV20-1 | CSAKGTSYNEQFF | TGCAGTGCTAAGGGGACCTCCTACAATGAGCAGTTCTTC
- | TRBJ2-3 | - | TRBV27 | CASSFRGGTQYF | TGTGCCAGCAGTTTCAGGGGCGGTACGCAGTATTTT
many | TRBJ1-5 | - | TRBV19 | CASSSNQPQHF | TGTGCCAGCAGTTCCAATCAGCCCCAGCATTTT
few | TRBJ2-2 | - | TRBV29-1 | CSVDQNTGELFF | TGCAGCGTGGACCAAAACACCGGGGAGCTGTTTTTT
- | TRBJ2-7 | TRBD1 | TRBV20-1 | CSARPRDRLISYEQYF | TGCAGTGCTAGACCAAGGGACAGGTTGATCTCCTACGAGCAGTACTTC
few | TRBJ2-2 | - | TRBV7-2 | CASSFSIGVGGTGELFF | TGTGCCAGCAGCTTCTCTATTGGTGTGGGTGGCACCGGGGAGCTGTTTTTT
few | TRBJ2-7 | - | TRBV28 | CASSSRQVSGYEQYF | TGTGCCAGCAGTTCTAGACAGGTGTCGGGTTACGAGCAGTACTTC
- | TRBJ2-5 | - | TRBV15 | CATSNPSRGAQTQYF | TGTGCCACCAGCAACCCCTCGAGGGGGGCTCAGACCCAGTACTTC
few | TRBJ1-2 | - | TRBV20-1 | CSARSGGYTF | TGCAGTGCTAGGTCCGGGGGCTACACCTTC
- | TRBJ2-1 | TRBD2 | TRBV28 | CASRTLAVLMNEQFF | TGTGCCAGCAGAACGCTAGCGGTTTTAATGAATGAGCAGTTCTTC
few | TRBJ1-2 | - | TRBV7-9 | CASSSVGRVHGYTF | TGTGCCAGCAGCTCCGTGGGCAGGGTCCATGGCTACACCTTC
- | TRBJ2-5 | - | TRBV7-6 | CASSLKVTIQETQYF | TGTGCCAGCAGCTTAAAGGTCACTATCCAAGAGACCCAGTACTTC
- | TRBJ2-1 | - | TRBV27 | CASSVASVSYNEQFF | TGTGCCAGCAGTGTAGCTAGCGTCTCCTACAATGAGCAGTTCTTC
few | TRBJ2-1 | TRBD2 | TRBV10-3 | CAISESWAGGPSSYNEQFF | TGTGCCATCAGTGAGTCCTGGGCGGGAGGGCCGAGCTCCTACAATGAGCAGTTCTTC
many | TRBJ2-7 | - | TRBV7-2 | CASSATGRGWSSYEQYF | TGTGCCAGCAGCGCGACAGGGAGGGGGTGGAGCTCCTACGAGCAGTACTTC
- | TRBJ2-1 | TRBD2 | TRBV7-6 | CASSGGLAGGHEQFF | TGTGCCAGCAGCGGGGGACTAGCGGGAGGGCATGAGCAGTTCTTC
few | TRBJ2-1 | - | TRBV7-9 | CASSIGTAEQFF | TGTGCCAGCAGCATAGGGACGGCTGAGCAGTTCTTC
- | TRBJ2-7 | TRBD2 | TRBV6-6 | CASSYSLGTTYEQYF | TGTGCCAGCAGTTACTCGTTAGGGACTACCTACGAGCAGTACTTC
- | TRBJ2-7 | - | TRBV12-3/TRBV12-4 | CASKNQGGGDSYEQYF | TGTGCCAGCAAGAACCAAGGGGGGGGAGACTCCTACGAGCAGTACTTC
- | TRBJ2-1 | TRBD2 | TRBV12-3/TRBV12-4 | CASSQAGLAGGFLYNEQFF | TGTGCCAGCAGCCAGGCAGGGCTAGCGGGAGGTTTCCTCTACAATGAGCAGTTCTTC